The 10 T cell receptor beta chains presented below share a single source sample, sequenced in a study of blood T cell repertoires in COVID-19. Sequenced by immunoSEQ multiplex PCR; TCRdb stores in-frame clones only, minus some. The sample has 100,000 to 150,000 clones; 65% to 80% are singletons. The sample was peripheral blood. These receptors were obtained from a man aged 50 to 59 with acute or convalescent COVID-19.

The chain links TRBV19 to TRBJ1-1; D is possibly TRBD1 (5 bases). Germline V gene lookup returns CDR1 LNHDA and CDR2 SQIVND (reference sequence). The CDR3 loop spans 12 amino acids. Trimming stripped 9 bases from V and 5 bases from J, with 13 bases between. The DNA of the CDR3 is TGTGCCAGCCAGCTGGGGGGGACTGAAGCTTTCTTT. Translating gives CASQLGGTEAFF. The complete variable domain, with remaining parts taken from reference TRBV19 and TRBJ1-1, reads DGGITQSPKYLFRKEGQNVTLSCEQNLNHDAMYWYRQDPGQGLRLIYYSQIVNDFQKGDIAEGYSVSREKKESFPLTVTSAQKNPTAFYLCASQLGGTEAFFGQGTRLTVV.

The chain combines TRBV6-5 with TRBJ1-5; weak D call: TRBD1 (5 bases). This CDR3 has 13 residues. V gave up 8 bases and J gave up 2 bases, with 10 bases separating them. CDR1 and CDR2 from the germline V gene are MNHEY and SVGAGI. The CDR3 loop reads CASHRGGNQPQHF. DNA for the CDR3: TGTGCCAGCCATAGGGGTGGCAATCAGCCCCAGCATTTT.

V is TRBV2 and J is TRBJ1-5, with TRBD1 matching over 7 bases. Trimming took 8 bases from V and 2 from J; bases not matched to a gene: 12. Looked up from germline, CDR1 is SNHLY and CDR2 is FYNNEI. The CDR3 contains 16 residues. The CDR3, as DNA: TGTGCCAGCGAGGGGACAGAGGGATGGGGCAATCAGCCCCAGCATTTT. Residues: CASEGTEGWGNQPQHF.

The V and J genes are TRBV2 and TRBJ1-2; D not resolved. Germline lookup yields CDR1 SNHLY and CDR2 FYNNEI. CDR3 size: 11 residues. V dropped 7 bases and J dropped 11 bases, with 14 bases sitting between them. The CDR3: CASTGHLEYTF. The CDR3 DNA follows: TGTGCCAGCACTGGCCACTTGGAGTACACCTTC.

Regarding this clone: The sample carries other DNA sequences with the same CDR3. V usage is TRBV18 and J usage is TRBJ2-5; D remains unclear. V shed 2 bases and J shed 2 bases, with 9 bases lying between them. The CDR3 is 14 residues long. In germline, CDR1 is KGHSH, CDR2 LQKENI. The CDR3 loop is CASSPGQEQETQYF. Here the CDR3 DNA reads TGTGCCAGCTCACCAGGCCAGGAACAAGAGACCCAGTACTTC.

The CDR3 bases are TGTGCCAGCACCCCGGGTGGCCAACGGGAAGAGACCCAGTACTTC. This translates into CASTPGGQREETQYF. The genes are TRBV6-5 and TRBJ2-5; no clear D gene. Germline V gene lookup returns CDR1 MNHEY and CDR2 SVGAGI. The CDR3 is made up of 15 amino acids. V was trimmed by 7 bases and J by 3 bases, leaving 18 bases between them.

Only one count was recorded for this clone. CDR3 protein: CASSPEAGTSVSARELFF. In DNA, the CDR3 is TGTGCCAGCAGCCCGGAAGCCGGGACTAGCGTTTCCGCCAGGGAGCTGTTTTTT. The chain uses TRBV9 and TRBJ2-2; TRBD2 aligns across 10 bases. The CDR3 extends over 18 amino acids. Germline V CDR1 and CDR2: SGDLS, YYNGEE. Trimming cost V 4 bases and J 9 bases; bases outside gene matches: 18.

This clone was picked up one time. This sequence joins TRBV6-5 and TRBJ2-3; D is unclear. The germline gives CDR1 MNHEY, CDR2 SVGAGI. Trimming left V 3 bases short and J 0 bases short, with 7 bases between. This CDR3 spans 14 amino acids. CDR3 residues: CASSYFGSTDTQYF. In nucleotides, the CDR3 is TGTGCCAGCAGTTATTTCGGGAGCACAGATACGCAGTATTTT.

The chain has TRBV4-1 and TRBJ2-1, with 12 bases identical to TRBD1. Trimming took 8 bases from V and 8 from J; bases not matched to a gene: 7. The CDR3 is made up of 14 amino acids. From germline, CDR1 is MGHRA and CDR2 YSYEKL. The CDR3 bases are TGCGCCAGCGGGGGGACAGGGGGCGGGGATGAGCAGTTCTTC. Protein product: CASGGTGGGDEQFF.

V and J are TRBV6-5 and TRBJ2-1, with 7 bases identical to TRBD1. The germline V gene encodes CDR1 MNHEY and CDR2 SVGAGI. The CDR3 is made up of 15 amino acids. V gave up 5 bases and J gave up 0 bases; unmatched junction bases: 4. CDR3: CASSTTGYSYNEQFF. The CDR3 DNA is TGTGCCAGCAGTACGACAGGGTACTCCTACAATGAGCAGTTCTTC.